This T cell receptor (beta chain) was profiled in a study of Ad26.COV2.S vaccination and SARS-CoV-2 variants. TCRdb's copy holds only in-frame clones and misses some; the assay was immunoSEQ multiplex PCR. The profile shows around 450,000 clones, about nine tenths of them singletons. Documented treatment: over 15 received Ad26.COV2.S at low or high dose, single or two shots; roughly 5 received placebo; per-sample allocation not given. Sampling was done on day 63 after the first vaccine or placebo injection. V was pared by 3 bases and J by 6 bases, with 9 bases of the junction left unmatched. This CDR3 contains 16 residues. Germline CDR1 reads MNHEY; CDR2 reads SVGEGT.

V is TRBV6-2 or TRBV6-3 and J is TRBJ1-4, with 8 bases aligning to TRBD1. This clonotype originated in a person aged 18 to 65 who received the Ad26.COV2.S COVID-19 vaccine or a placebo. This material consisted of peripheral blood, taken in a trial of Ad26.COV2.S vaccine versus placebo. CDR3 region: CASSYHRGQEHEKLFF. CDR3 sequence (DNA): TGTGCCAGCAGTTATCATCGGGGACAGGAGCATGAAAAACTGTTTTTT.